The 14 T cell receptor beta chains below were found in one sample sequenced in a study of blood T cell repertoires in COVID-19. Sequencing was performed with immunoSEQ multiplex PCR; in TCRdb, only in-frame clones are kept and a portion is missing. The repertoire includes some 200,000 clones, 75% to 90% of them detected once, and 2% to 2.5% sits in the top ten. The material sequenced was PBMCs or T cells enriched from blood (not recorded which). The receptors stem from a woman aged 25 to 39 who had recovered from COVID-19.

The chain has TRBV6-5 and TRBJ1-1; D remains unclear. CDR1 is MNHEY, CDR2 SVGAGI, per germline. The ends were cut back, 4 bases at V and 0 bases at J, with 9 bases in the middle. CDR3 length: 14 residues. This chain's CDR3 is CASSFQTLNTEAFF. The CDR3 DNA reads TGTGCCAGCAGTTTCCAGACTTTGAACACTGAAGCTTTCTTT.

The V call is TRBV11-2, the J call TRBJ1-1; 8 bases are a match to TRBD1. The CDR3 consists of 16 residues. Germline V gives CDR1 SGHAT, CDR2 FQNNGV. The V gene end was trimmed by 1 base and the J gene end by 0 bases; junction bases not matched to a gene: 4. The CDR3 DNA reads TGTGCCAGCAGCTTAGCCGCAGGGGGCGTGAACACTGAAGCTTTCTTT. This sequence encodes CASSLAAGGVNTEAFF.

In this sample, this clone is medium-sized. This chain links TRBV14 with TRBJ2-3; 8 nucleotides line up with TRBD2. Germline values: CDR1 SGHDN, CDR2 FVKESK. The CDR3 contains 16 residues. The junction had 8 bases not matched to a gene; V was cut back by 2 bases and J by 4 bases. CDR3 in amino acids: CASSQSESGGPDTQYF. CDR3 DNA sequence: TGTGCCAGCAGCCAATCTGAGAGCGGGGGACCAGATACGCAGTATTTT.

The chain joins TRBV7-8 to TRBJ2-5; a weak D match, TRBD1 (5 bases). With 5 bases removed from V and 4 bases from J, the gap between germline ends came to 11 bases. Per the germline V gene, CDR1 is SGHVS and CDR2 is FQNEAQ. The CDR3 totals 13 residues. The CDR3 DNA sequence: TGTGCCAGCAGCGACAGAAATGTAGAGACCCAGTACTTC. Its protein is CASSDRNVETQYF.

This chain joins TRBV5-1 and TRBJ2-3; D possibly corresponds to TRBD2 (6 bases). The CDR3 is 15 residues long. The germline V and J ends were trimmed by 3 bases and 0 bases, with 11 bases remaining between them. The V gene's germline CDR1 is SGHRS and CDR2 YFSETQ. In DNA form, the CDR3 reads TGCGCCAGCAGCTGGACGGGGACTAGCACAGATACGCAGTATTTT. The encoded protein is CASSWTGTSTDTQYF.

J is TRBJ2-3 and V is TRBV2, with D possibly being TRBD1 (6 bases). This CDR3 contains 15 residues. Germline V gives CDR1 SNHLY, CDR2 FYNNEI. V was trimmed by 3 bases and J by 7 bases, leaving 17 bases between them. CDR3 region: CASSEDSRGWNTQYF. The CDR3 region has the DNA TGTGCCAGCAGTGAGGACAGCCGCGGCTGGAATACGCAGTATTTT.

The chain couples TRBV2 to TRBJ1-1; D perhaps matches TRBD1 (6 bases). This CDR3 spans 16 amino acids. Between the trimmed V and J ends, which lost 5 bases and 1 base, there was a span of 17 bases. Germline V CDR1 and CDR2: SNHLY, FYNNEI. The DNA of the CDR3 is TGTGCCAGCAGTAGGACAGCCATGGGACAGAACACTGAAGCTTTCTTT. Its protein is CASSRTAMGQNTEAFF. The variable domain in full, with the rest retrieved from reference TRBV2 and TRBJ1-1, is EPEVTQTPSHQVTQMGQEVILRCVPISNHLYFYWYRQILGQKVEFLVSFYNNEISEKSEIFDDQFSVERPDGSNFTLKIRSTKLEDSAMYFCASSRTAMGQNTEAFFGQGTRLTVV.

This clone was seen more than once but under ten times. The V gene is TRBV11-1, the J gene TRBJ2-5; 7 bases match TRBD2. The trim removed 5 bases at V and 10 bases at J, leaving 19 bases unmatched. CDR1 SGHAT and CDR2 FQDESV come from the germline V gene (reference sequence). CDR3 length: 16 residues. The CDR3 DNA reads TGTGCCAGCAGCCGATTATCCCCCCAGCGGGGAAGCGTCCAGTACTTC. Protein product: CASSRLSPQRGSVQYF.

The V gene is TRBV29-1, the J gene TRBJ1-5, with TRBD1 as a possible D gene (6 bases). The V gene lost 6 bases and the J gene lost 5 bases, with 14 bases spanning the gap. CDR3 length: 13 amino acids. Germline values: CDR1 SQVTM, CDR2 ANQGSEA. The CDR3 is CSVRTDFDQPQHF. CDR3 sequence (DNA): TGCAGCGTACGGACAGACTTTGATCAGCCCCAGCATTTT.

The V call is TRBV30, the J call TRBJ2-2, with 7 bases lining up with TRBD2. The V gene end was trimmed by 0 bases and the J gene end by 1 base; junction bases not matched to a gene: 8. From germline, CDR1 is GTSNPN and CDR2 SVGIG (reference sequence). The CDR3 consists of 17 residues. CDR3: CAWSVTGLAVNTGELFF. The CDR3, as DNA: TGTGCCTGGAGTGTAACGGGGCTAGCGGTGAACACCGGGGAGCTGTTTTTT. Looking up the rest from reference TRBV30 and TRBJ2-2 gives the full variable domain: SQTIHQWPATLVQPVGSPLSLECTVEGTSNPNLYWYRQAAGRGLQLLFYSVGIGQISSEVPQNLSASRPQDRQFILSSKKLLLSDSGFYLCAWSVTGLAVNTGELFFGEGSRLTVL.

The chain links TRBV6-5 to TRBJ1-6, with unresolved D. Germline V lookup: CDR1 MNHEY, CDR2 SVGAGI. CDR3 length equals 16 residues. V lost 0 bases and J lost 6, with 12 bases in between. The CDR3 here is CASSYSRRGSNSPLHF. CDR3 bases: TGTGCCAGCAGTTACTCGAGACGGGGATCTAATTCACCCCTCCACTTT.

This clone has a single count. The genes are TRBV9 and TRBJ1-2; D is possibly TRBD1 (6 bases). Germline V gene sequence: CDR1 SGDLS, CDR2 YYNGEE. The V and J ends lost 3 bases and 5 bases respectively, with 14 bases between them. The CDR3 totals 14 residues. CDR3 protein: CASSGPRGRYGYTF. CDR3 nucleotide sequence: TGTGCCAGCAGCGGACCCAGGGGTCGTTATGGCTACACCTTC.

This clone was detected only a few times. V and J are TRBV6-2 or TRBV6-3 and TRBJ1-6, with unresolved D. V lost 5 bases and J 6 bases, leaving 14 bases between the germline ends. This CDR3 contains 15 residues. Germline V CDR1 and CDR2: MNHEY, SVGEGT. The CDR3 bases are TGTGCCAGCAGTGACTTTGCGACTCTTAATTCACCCCTCCACTTT. It yields the protein CASSDFATLNSPLHF.

This chain connects TRBV7-9 to TRBJ2-5; TRBD1 matches 11 bases. Germline V gene data show CDR1 as SEHNR and CDR2 as FQNEAQ (reference sequence). The CDR3 runs to 15 residues. V lost 4 bases and J lost 5; bases outside the gene matches: 6. CDR3 coding DNA: TGTGCCAGCAGCTACCGGGACAGGGGGAGCGAGACCCAGTACTTC. Translation: CASSYRDRGSETQYF.